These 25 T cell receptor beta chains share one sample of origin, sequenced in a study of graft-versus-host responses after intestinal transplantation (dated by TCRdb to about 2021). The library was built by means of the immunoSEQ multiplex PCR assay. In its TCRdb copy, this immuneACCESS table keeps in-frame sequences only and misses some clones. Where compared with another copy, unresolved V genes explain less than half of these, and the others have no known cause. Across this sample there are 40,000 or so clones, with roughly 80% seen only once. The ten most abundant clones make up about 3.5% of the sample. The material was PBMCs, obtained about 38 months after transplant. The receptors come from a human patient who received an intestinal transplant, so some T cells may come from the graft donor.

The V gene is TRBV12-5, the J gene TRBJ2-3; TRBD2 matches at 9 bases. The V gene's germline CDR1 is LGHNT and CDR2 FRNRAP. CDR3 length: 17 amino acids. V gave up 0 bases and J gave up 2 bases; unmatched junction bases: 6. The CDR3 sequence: CASGLVLGGGVTDTQYF. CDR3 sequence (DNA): TGTGCTAGTGGTTTGGTATTAGGCGGGGGGGTCACAGATACGCAGTATTTT.

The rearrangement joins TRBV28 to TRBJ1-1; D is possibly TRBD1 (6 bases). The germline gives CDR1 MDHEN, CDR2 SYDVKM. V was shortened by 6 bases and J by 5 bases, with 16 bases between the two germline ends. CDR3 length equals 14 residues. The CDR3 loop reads CASRSTGKGTEAFF. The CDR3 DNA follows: TGTGCCAGCAGGTCTACAGGGAAGGGGACTGAAGCTTTCTTT.

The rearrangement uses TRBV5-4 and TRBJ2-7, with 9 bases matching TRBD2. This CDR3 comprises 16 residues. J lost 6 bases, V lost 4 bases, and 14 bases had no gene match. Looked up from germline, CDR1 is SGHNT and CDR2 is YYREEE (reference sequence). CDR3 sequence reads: CASSPFSGAGGSEQYF. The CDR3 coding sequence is TGTGCCAGCAGCCCTTTTTCTGGAGCGGGAGGATCCGAGCAGTACTTC.

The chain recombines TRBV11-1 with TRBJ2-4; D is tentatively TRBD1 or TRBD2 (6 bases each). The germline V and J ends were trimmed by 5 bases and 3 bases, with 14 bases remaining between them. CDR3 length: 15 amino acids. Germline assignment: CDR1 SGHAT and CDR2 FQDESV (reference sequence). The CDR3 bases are TGTGCCAGCAGCCGTTGGGGGGCAGACAAAAACATTCAGTACTTC. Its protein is CASSRWGADKNIQYF.

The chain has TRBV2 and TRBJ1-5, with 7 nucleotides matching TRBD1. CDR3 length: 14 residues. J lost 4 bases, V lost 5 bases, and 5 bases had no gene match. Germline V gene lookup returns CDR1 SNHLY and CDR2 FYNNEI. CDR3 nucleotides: TGTGCCAGCAGTCCATTACAGGGGAATCAGCCCCAGCATTTT. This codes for CASSPLQGNQPQHF.

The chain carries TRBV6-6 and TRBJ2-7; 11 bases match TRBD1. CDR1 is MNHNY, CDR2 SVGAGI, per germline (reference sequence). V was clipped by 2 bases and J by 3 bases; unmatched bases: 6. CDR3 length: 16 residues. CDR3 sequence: CASSYAGQGGFYEQYF. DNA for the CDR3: TGTGCCAGCAGTTACGCGGGACAGGGGGGTTTCTACGAGCAGTACTTC.

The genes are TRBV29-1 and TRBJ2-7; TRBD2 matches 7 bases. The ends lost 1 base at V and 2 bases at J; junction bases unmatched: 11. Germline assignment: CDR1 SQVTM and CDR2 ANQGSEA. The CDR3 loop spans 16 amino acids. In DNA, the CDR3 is TGCAGCGTTGAAGGGGCGGCGGGAGCGCCCCCCTACGAGCAGTACTTC. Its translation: CSVEGAAGAPPYEQYF.

DNA of the CDR3: TGTGCCAGCAGTGAGACTAGCGGGAGGTCTCAAGAGACCCAGTACTTC. Its protein product is CASSETSGRSQETQYF. The chain combines TRBV28 with TRBJ2-5, with 13 positions matching TRBD2. V shed 5 bases, J shed 2 bases, and the junction held 5 bases outside the gene matches. This CDR3 has 16 residues. The germline V gene has CDR1 MDHEN and CDR2 SYDVKM.

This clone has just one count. CDR3 sequence reads: CASSLGGTGAYEQYF. The CDR3 DNA sequence: TGCGCCAGCAGCTTGGGGGGTACAGGTGCCTACGAGCAGTACTTC. This chain links TRBV5-1 with TRBJ2-7; weak D call: TRBD1 (5 bases). V lost 0 bases and J lost 2, with 12 bases in between. The germline V gene encodes CDR1 SGHRS and CDR2 YFSETQ. The CDR3 totals 15 residues.

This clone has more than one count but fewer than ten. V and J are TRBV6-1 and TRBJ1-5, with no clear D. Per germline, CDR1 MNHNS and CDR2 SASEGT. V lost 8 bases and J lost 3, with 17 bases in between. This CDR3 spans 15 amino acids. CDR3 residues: CASEKGEHPNQPQHF. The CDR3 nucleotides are TGTGCCAGCGAGAAGGGCGAGCATCCCAATCAGCCCCAGCATTTT.

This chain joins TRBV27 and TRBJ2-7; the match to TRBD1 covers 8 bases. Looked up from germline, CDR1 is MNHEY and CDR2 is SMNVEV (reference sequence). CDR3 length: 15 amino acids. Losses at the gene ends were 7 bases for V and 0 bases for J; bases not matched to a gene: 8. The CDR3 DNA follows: TGTGCCAGCAAGGATTTGGACAGGGCCTCCTACGAGCAGTACTTC. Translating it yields CASKDLDRASYEQYF.

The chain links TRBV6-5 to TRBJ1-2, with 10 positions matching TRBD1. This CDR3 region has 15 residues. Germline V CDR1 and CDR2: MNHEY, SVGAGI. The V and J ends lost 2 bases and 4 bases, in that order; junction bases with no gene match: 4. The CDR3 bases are TGTGCCAGCAGTTACGGGACAGGGGAGGTCTATGGCTACACCTTC. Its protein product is CASSYGTGEVYGYTF.

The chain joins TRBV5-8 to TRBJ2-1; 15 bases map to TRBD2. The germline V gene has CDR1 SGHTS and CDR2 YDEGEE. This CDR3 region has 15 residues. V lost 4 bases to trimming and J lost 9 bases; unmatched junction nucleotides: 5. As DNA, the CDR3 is TGTGCCAGCAGCCTAGGACTAGCGGGAGGGAGTGAGCAGTTCTTC. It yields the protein CASSLGLAGGSEQFF.

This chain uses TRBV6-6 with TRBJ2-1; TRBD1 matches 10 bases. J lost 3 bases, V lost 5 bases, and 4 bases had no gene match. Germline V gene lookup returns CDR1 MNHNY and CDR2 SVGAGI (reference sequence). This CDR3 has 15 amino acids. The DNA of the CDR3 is TGTGCCAGCAGTCATGGACAGGGGGACTACAATGAGCAGTTCTTC. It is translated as CASSHGQGDYNEQFF.

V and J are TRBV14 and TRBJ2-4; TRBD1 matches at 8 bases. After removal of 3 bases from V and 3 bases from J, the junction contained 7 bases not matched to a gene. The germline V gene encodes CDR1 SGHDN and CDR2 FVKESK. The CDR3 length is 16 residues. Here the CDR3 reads CASSQATGGSKNIQYF. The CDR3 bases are TGTGCCAGCAGCCAGGCAACAGGGGGTAGCAAAAACATTCAGTACTTC.

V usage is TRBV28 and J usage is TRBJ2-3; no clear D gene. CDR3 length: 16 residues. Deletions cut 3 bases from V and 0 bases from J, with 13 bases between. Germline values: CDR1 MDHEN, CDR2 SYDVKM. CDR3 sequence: CASSLSSVGSTDTQYF. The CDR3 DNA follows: TGTGCCAGCAGTTTGAGCAGCGTTGGAAGCACAGATACGCAGTATTTT. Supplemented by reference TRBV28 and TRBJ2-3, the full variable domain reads DVKVTQSSRYLVKRTGEKVFLECVQDMDHENMFWYRQDPGLGLRLIYFSYDVKMKEKGDIPEGYSVSREKKERFSLILESASTNQTSMYLCASSLSSVGSTDTQYFGPGTRLTVL.

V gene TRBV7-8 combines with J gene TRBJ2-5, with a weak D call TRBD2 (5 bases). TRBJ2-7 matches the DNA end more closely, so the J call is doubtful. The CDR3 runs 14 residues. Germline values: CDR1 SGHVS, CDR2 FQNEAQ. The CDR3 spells CASTLSTGSAEQYF. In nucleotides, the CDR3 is TGTGCCAGCACCCTATCGACGGGGTCGGCCGAGCAGTACTTC.

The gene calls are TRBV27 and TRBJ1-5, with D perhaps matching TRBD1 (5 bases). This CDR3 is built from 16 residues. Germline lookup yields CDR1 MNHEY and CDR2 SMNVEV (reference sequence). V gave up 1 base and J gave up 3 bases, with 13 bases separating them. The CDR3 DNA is TGTGCCAGCAGTTTATTCGGGGCAGGTCCCAATCAGCCCCAGCATTTT. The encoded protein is CASSLFGAGPNQPQHF.

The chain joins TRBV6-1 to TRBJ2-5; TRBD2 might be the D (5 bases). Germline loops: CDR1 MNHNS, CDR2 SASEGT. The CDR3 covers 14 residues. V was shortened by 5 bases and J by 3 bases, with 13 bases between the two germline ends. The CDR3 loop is CASSLGLSKETQYF. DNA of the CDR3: TGTGCCAGCAGTCTCGGACTTTCGAAAGAGACCCAGTACTTC.

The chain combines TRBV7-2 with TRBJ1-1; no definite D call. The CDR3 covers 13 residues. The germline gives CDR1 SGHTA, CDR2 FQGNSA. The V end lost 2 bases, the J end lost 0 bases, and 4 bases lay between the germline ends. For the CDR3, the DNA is TGTGCCAGCAGCTTATCACTGAACACTGAAGCTTTCTTT. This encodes CASSLSLNTEAFF.

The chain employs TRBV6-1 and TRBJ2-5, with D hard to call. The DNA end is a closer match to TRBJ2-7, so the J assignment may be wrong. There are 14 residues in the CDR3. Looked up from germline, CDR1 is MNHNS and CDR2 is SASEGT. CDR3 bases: TGTGCCAGCAGTGGAGACATCACAGACTACGAGCAGTACTTC. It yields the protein CASSGDITDYEQYF.

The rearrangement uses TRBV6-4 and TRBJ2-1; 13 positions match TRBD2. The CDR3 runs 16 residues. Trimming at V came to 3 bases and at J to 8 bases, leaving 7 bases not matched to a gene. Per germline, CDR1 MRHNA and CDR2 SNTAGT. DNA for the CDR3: TGTGCCAGCAGTGAGGAGGGACTAGCGGGAAATGATGAGCAGTTCTTC. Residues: CASSEEGLAGNDEQFF.

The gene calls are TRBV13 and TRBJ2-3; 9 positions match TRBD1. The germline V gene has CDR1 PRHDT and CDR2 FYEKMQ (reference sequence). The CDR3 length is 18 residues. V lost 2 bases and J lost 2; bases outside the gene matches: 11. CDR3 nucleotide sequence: TGTGCCAGCAGCTTACTGGGGGGGGACAGGGCACTCACAGATACGCAGTATTTT. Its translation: CASSLLGGDRALTDTQYF.

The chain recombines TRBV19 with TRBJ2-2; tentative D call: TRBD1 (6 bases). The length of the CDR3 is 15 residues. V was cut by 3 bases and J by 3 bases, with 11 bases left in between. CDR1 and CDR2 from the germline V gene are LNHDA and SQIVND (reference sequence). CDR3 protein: CASSIVAGDTGELFF. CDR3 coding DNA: TGTGCCAGTAGTATCGTCGCAGGGGACACCGGGGAGCTGTTTTTT.

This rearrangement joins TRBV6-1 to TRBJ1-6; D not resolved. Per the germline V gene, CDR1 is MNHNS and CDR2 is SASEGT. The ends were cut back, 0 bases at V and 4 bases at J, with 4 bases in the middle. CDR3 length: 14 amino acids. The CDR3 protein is CASSEALYNSPLHF. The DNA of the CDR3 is TGTGCCAGCAGTGAAGCACTTTATAATTCACCCCTCCACTTT.